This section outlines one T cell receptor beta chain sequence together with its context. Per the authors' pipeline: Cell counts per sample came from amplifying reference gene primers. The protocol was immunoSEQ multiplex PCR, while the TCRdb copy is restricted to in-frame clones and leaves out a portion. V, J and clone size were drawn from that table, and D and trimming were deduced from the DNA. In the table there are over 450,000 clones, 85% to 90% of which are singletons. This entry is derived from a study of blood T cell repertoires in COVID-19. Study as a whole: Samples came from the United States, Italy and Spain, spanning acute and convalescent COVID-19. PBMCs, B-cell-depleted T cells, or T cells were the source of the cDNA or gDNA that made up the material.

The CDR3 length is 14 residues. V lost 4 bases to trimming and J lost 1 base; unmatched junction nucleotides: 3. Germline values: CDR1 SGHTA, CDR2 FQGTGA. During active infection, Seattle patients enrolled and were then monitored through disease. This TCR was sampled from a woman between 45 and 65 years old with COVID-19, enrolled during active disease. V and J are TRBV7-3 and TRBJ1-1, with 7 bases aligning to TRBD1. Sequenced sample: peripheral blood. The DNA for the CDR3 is TGTGCCAGCAGCTATGGGACAGCGAACACTGAAGCTTTCTTT. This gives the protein CASSYGTANTEAFF.